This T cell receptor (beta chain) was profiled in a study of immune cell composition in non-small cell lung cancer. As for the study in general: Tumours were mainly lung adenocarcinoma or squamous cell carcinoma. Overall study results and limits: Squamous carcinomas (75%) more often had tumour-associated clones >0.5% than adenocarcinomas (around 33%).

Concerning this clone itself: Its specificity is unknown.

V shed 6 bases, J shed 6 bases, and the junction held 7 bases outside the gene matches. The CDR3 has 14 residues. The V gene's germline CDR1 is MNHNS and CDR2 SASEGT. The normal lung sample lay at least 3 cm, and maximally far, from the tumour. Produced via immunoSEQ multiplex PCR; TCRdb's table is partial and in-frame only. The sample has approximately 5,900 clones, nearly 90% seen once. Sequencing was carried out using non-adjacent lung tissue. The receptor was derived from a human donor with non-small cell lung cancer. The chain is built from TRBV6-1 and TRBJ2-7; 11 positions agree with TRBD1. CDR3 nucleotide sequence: TGTGCCAGCAGGACACCGGGACAGGGGGGCGAGCAGTACTTC. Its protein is CASRTPGQGGEQYF.